What follows are 30 T cell receptor beta chains derived from one specimen sequenced in a study of blood T cell repertoires in COVID-19 (dated by TCRdb to 2019 to 2021). Libraries were built with the immunoSEQ multiplex PCR assay. TCRdb stores this immuneACCESS table with in-frame sequences only. Part of the clones is absent; in the studies checked, under half of the shortfall reflects unresolved V genes, and no reason is known for the rest. A total of 60,000 to 65,000 clones appear in this sample, around 83% of them only once. The ten largest clonotypes hold about 6% of the sample. The sequenced sample consisted of peripheral blood. All receptors derive from an older woman with acute or convalescent COVID-19.

This chain joins TRBV29-1 and TRBJ1-5, with 8 bases fitting TRBD1. This CDR3 spans 13 amino acids. With V trimmed by 0 bases and J by 7 bases, 2 bases remained unmatched. CDR1 is SQVTM and CDR2 is ANQGSEA in the germline V gene. CDR3 coding DNA: TGCAGCGTTGAAGAACAGGGGGACCAGCCCCAGCATTTT. It encodes CSVEEQGDQPQHF.

The rearrangement links TRBV5-1 to TRBJ1-2, with D possibly TRBD1 on 5 matching bases. Trimming took 0 bases from V and 7 from J, leaving 19 bases between them. This CDR3 is built from 16 residues. Looked up from germline, CDR1 is SGHRS and CDR2 is YFSETQ. The CDR3 bases are TGCGCCAGCAGCTTGGGTGACACAGCCGGGAGGGGTGGCTACACCTTC. Its protein product is CASSLGDTAGRGGYTF.

This chain joins TRBV5-1 and TRBJ1-4, with 7 bases that match TRBD1. The CDR3 is 14 amino acids. V lost 1 base, J lost 8 bases, and 5 bases stayed unmatched. Germline-derived CDR1 and CDR2 are SGHRS and YFSETQ. The CDR3: CASSLTTGVEKLFF. Written as DNA, the CDR3 is TGCGCCAGCAGCTTGACAACAGGGGTCGAAAAACTGTTTTTT.

V and J are TRBV2 and TRBJ1-2; 9 bases map to TRBD1. This CDR3 has 14 residues. In germline, CDR1 is SNHLY, CDR2 FYNNEI. J gave up 8 bases and V 6 bases, and 10 bases lay outside the gene matches. In nucleotides, the CDR3 is TGTGCCAGCAGACCACAGGGGGCGAGGATGGGCTACACCTTC. Residues: CASRPQGARMGYTF.

V and J are TRBV19 and TRBJ1-6; 7 bases map to TRBD1. Per the germline V gene, CDR1 is LNHDA and CDR2 is SQIVND (reference sequence). This CDR3 is built from 17 residues. Trimming removed 3 bases from V and 8 bases from J; junction bases left unmatched: 13. For the CDR3, the DNA is TGTGCCAGTAGTATTTCCCAAGGAGGAGGGGGCGATTCACCCCTCCACTTT. Translating gives CASSISQGGGGDSPLHF.

This clone was seen more than once but under ten times. The J gene is TRBJ2-1, the V gene TRBV5-8; the match to TRBD2 covers 8 bases. The germline V gene encodes CDR1 SGHTS and CDR2 YDEGEE. CDR3 length equals 16 residues. Trimming cost V 4 bases and J 0 bases; bases outside gene matches: 6. CDR3 sequence: CASSLAGGSSYNEQFF. The CDR3 DNA reads as TGTGCCAGCAGCCTCGCGGGGGGTAGCTCCTACAATGAGCAGTTCTTC. The whole variable domain, remainder taken from reference TRBV5-8 and TRBJ2-1, is EAGVTQSPTHLIKTRGQQATLRCSPISGHTSVYWYQQALGLGLQFLLWYDEGEERNRGNFPPRFSGRQFPNYSSELNVNALELEDSALYLCASSLAGGSSYNEQFFGPGTRLTVL.

The chain carries TRBV10-1 and TRBJ1-1; D is perhaps TRBD1 (6 bases). The CDR3 covers 15 residues. V was cut by 2 bases and J by 0 bases, with 10 bases left in between. Per germline, CDR1 WNHNN and CDR2 SYGVQD (reference sequence). CDR3: CASSEGGAVNTEAFF. The CDR3 DNA reads TGCGCCAGCAGTGAGGGGGGGGCGGTGAACACTGAAGCTTTCTTT.

This clone was seen a handful of times. V and J are TRBV7-9 and TRBJ2-5; 7 bases are a match to TRBD1. The CDR3 covers 14 residues. J lost 5 bases, V lost 4 bases, and 7 bases had no gene match. The germline gives CDR1 SEHNR, CDR2 FQNEAQ (reference sequence). The CDR3 region has the DNA TGTGCCAGCAGCTCCAGACAGGGTAGGGAGACCCAGTACTTC. Its translation is CASSSRQGRETQYF.

There are a few counts of this clone. This chain links TRBV29-1 with TRBJ1-2; the D gene is possibly TRBD1 (6 bases). Trimming took off 4 bases at V and 0 bases at J, with 9 bases between the two ends. The V gene's germline CDR1 is SQVTM and CDR2 ANQGSEA. CDR3 length: 13 residues. The CDR3 DNA reads as TGCAGCGTTGCACAGGGAGCTAACTATGGCTACACCTTC. Translating gives CSVAQGANYGYTF.

This sequence joins TRBV9 and TRBJ1-3; no clear D. The V end was cut by 4 bases, the J end by 3 bases, with 8 bases between. Germline CDR1 is SGDLS and CDR2 is YYNGEE. The CDR3 sequence is 13 residues long. CDR3 coding DNA: TGTGCCAGCAGCCCTCGCTATGGAAACACCATATATTTT. Translated, it gives CASSPRYGNTIYF.

The gene calls are TRBV21-1 and TRBJ2-3; TRBD2, the D gene given by the table, was not confirmed from the DNA. TRBV21-1 is a pseudogene. This CDR3 is built from 18 residues. The CDR3 DNA reads as TGTGCCAGCAGCAAAGCTTCTTGTCAGGGAGGAATCACAGATACGCAGTATTTT. Protein sequence: CASSKASCQGGITDTQYF.

This clone was recorded only once. The chain employs TRBV14 and TRBJ2-2; D is uncertain. V shed 2 bases and J shed 2 bases, with 6 bases lying between them. Germline V gene data show CDR1 as SGHDN and CDR2 as FVKESK. The CDR3 contains 14 residues. DNA of the CDR3: TGTGCCAGCAGCCAAAACAGAAACACCGGGGAGCTGTTTTTT. It specifies CASSQNRNTGELFF.

CDR3 sequence reads: CASSYGAGPGNTIYF. The DNA of the CDR3 is TGTGCCAGCAGTTACGGGGCAGGGCCAGGAAACACCATATATTTT. The V gene is TRBV6-5, the J gene TRBJ1-3; a weak D match, TRBD1 (5 bases). This CDR3 spans 15 amino acids. V gave up 2 bases and J gave up 4 bases, with 12 bases separating them. The germline CDR1 and CDR2 sequences are MNHEY and SVGAGI.

This clone was detected a few times. This rearrangement joins TRBV7-7 to TRBJ2-5; 7 nucleotides match TRBD1. The CDR3 is 16 residues long. From germline, CDR1 is SSHAT and CDR2 FNYEAQ (reference sequence). Trimming cost V 6 bases and J 2 bases; bases outside gene matches: 12. The CDR3 DNA is TGTGCCAGCAGTACTGCACCGGGACAGCTACAAGAGACCCAGTACTTC. Translating gives CASSTAPGQLQETQYF. The full variable domain, in which reference TRBV7-7 and TRBJ2-5 provide the parts outside the CDR3, is GAGVSQSPRYKVTKRGQDVTLRCDPISSHATLYWYQQALGQGPEFLTYFNYEAQPDKSGLPSDRFSAERPEGSISTLTIQRTEQRDSAMYRCASSTAPGQLQETQYFGPGTRLLVL.

The J gene is TRBJ2-1, the V gene TRBV18; 10 bases are shared with TRBD2. Trimming took 6 bases from V and 7 from J; bases not matched to a gene: 15. The germline V gene has CDR1 KGHSH and CDR2 LQKENI. This CDR3 has 17 residues. The CDR3 sequence is CASSPGAQSGGVNEQFF. CDR3 bases: TGTGCCAGCTCTCCGGGCGCGCAGAGCGGGGGGGTTAATGAGCAGTTCTTC.

CDR3 sequence (DNA): TGTGCCAGCAGCCAAGATGGTGTCGTTCAGGGGGCCAGTGGCTACACCTTC. Protein sequence: CASSQDGVVQGASGYTF. This rearrangement joins TRBV14 to TRBJ1-2; 8 bases line up with TRBD1. The CDR3 length is 17 residues. V trimming: 0 bases; J trimming: 7 bases; junction bases outside the gene matches: 13. Germline CDR1 is SGHDN and CDR2 is FVKESK.

The V gene is TRBV24-1, the J gene TRBJ2-3, with a possible D match to TRBD2 (5 bases). CDR3 length: 17 amino acids. Germline CDR1 KGHDR, CDR2 SFDVKD. V was trimmed by 3 bases and J by 2 bases, leaving 17 bases between them. For the CDR3, the DNA is TGTGCCACCAGTGATGAAAGCCCCGGGGAGCCCACAGATACGCAGTATTTT. This encodes CATSDESPGEPTDTQYF.

The chain joins TRBV6-5 to TRBJ1-2, with unresolved D. The germline V gene encodes CDR1 MNHEY and CDR2 SVGAGI. The CDR3 loop spans 12 amino acids. The ends were cut back, 2 bases at V and 8 bases at J, with 9 bases in the middle. Here the CDR3 reads CASSYRGFGYTF. In DNA form, the CDR3 reads TGTGCCAGCAGTTACCGAGGGTTCGGCTACACCTTC.

This CDR3 is CAWSVGGTYNSPLHF. CDR3 nucleotides: TGTGCCTGGAGTGTCGGGGGAACCTATAATTCACCCCTCCACTTT. This chain links TRBV30 with TRBJ1-6; a possible D gene is TRBD1 (5 bases). CDR3 length equals 15 residues. The germline CDR1 and CDR2 sequences are GTSNPN and SVGIG (reference sequence). V lost 0 bases to trimming and J lost 2 bases, with 8 bases between them.

This sequence joins TRBV7-9 and TRBJ2-2; a possible D gene is TRBD1 (5 bases). CDR1 is SEHNR and CDR2 is FQNEAQ in the germline V gene (reference sequence). Trimming cost V 6 bases and J 1 base, with 9 bases left between them. The CDR3 is 14 residues long. Here the CDR3 DNA reads TGTGCCAGCAGGGCAGGGCGGAACACCGGGGAGCTGTTTTTT. This gives the protein CASRAGRNTGELFF.

The chain couples TRBV6-5 to TRBJ1-4; no clear D gene. The CDR3 is 13 residues long. Trimming pared 11 bases from V and 5 bases from J, leaving 15 bases between. Germline CDR1 is MNHEY and CDR2 is SVGAGI. The chain's CDR3 is CASSRGLNEKLFF. The CDR3 region has the DNA TGTGCCTCTTCACGAGGACTAAATGAAAAACTGTTTTTT.

The genes are TRBV19 and TRBJ2-3; D might be TRBD1 (5 bases). V was cut by 10 bases and J by 5 bases, with 13 bases left in between. CDR3 size: 12 residues. The germline V gene has CDR1 LNHDA and CDR2 SQIVND (reference sequence). CDR3 DNA: TGTGCCACCCGGGCAGGGTTAGATACGCAGTATTTT. It specifies CATRAGLDTQYF.

The chain joins TRBV6-6 to TRBJ1-2; perhaps TRBD1 as D (5 bases). The germline gives CDR1 MNHNY, CDR2 SVGAGI (reference sequence). Trimming took 7 bases from V and 4 from J, leaving 16 bases between them. The CDR3 totals 14 residues. CDR3 sequence reads: CASTPGGVIYGYTF. The CDR3 coding sequence is TGTGCCAGCACCCCCGGAGGGGTCATCTATGGCTACACCTTC.

The rearrangement links TRBV30 to TRBJ1-3; the match to TRBD1 covers 8 bases. The CDR3 has 15 residues. CDR1 and CDR2 (germline): GTSNPN, SVGIG (reference sequence). V lost 0 bases to trimming and J lost 5 bases; unmatched junction nucleotides: 6. Here the CDR3 reads CAWSVVGTGRNTIYF. CDR3 in DNA: TGTGCCTGGAGTGTAGTCGGGACAGGCCGAAACACCATATATTTT.

The chain combines TRBV3-1 (or the pseudogene TRBV3-2) with TRBJ2-6; 10 bases agree with TRBD1. V gave up 4 bases and J gave up 3 bases; unmatched junction bases: 12. The germline CDR1 and CDR2 sequences are LGHDT and YNNKEL (reference sequence). The CDR3 sequence is 19 residues long. The CDR3 DNA is TGTGCCAGCAGCCGTTCCGGGACAGGGGTAGCGGGTGGGGCCAACGTCCTGACTTTC. Its translation is CASSRSGTGVAGGANVLTF.

This clone appeared once. The chain has TRBV5-1 and TRBJ2-5; TRBD2 agrees at 11 bases. V lost 0 bases to trimming and J lost 2 bases; unmatched junction nucleotides: 3. This CDR3 comprises 16 residues. The germline CDR1 and CDR2 sequences are SGHRS and YFSETQ. The CDR3 here is CASSLDVAGGQETQYF. DNA of the CDR3: TGCGCCAGCAGCTTGGATGTAGCGGGGGGGCAAGAGACCCAGTACTTC.

The V and J genes are TRBV19 and TRBJ1-2; tentatively, D is TRBD1 (5 bases). The V gene's germline CDR1 is LNHDA and CDR2 SQIVND (reference sequence). The germline V and J ends were trimmed by 3 bases and 4 bases, with 9 bases remaining between them. The CDR3 has 13 residues. CDR3 residues: CASSMAGTYGYTF. CDR3 coding DNA: TGTGCCAGTAGTATGGCGGGGACCTATGGCTACACCTTC.

The chain links TRBV19 to TRBJ2-1; TRBD1 matches at 8 bases. In germline, CDR1 is LNHDA, CDR2 SQIVND (reference sequence). Trimming removed 3 bases from V and 4 bases from J; junction bases left unmatched: 8. This CDR3 is 16 amino acids long. This CDR3 is CASSIALRGRYNEQFF. The CDR3 bases are TGTGCCAGTAGTATTGCTCTCAGGGGGCGATACAATGAGCAGTTCTTC. Full variable domain (missing parts from reference TRBV19 and TRBJ2-1): DGGITQSPKYLFRKEGQNVTLSCEQNLNHDAMYWYRQDPGQGLRLIYYSQIVNDFQKGDIAEGYSVSREKKESFPLTVTSAQKNPTAFYLCASSIALRGRYNEQFFGPGTRLTVL.

The chain employs TRBV30 and TRBJ1-5; 7 positions agree with TRBD1. The V and J ends lost 3 bases and 1 base, in that order; junction bases with no gene match: 0. The CDR3 has 13 residues. Germline CDR1 and CDR2: GTSNPN and SVGIG (reference sequence). CDR3 loop: CAWRGQSNQPQHF. Here the CDR3 DNA reads TGTGCCTGGAGGGGACAGAGCAATCAGCCCCAGCATTTT.

This chain joins TRBV7-3 and TRBJ2-2, with 7 bases aligning to TRBD2. The germline CDR1 and CDR2 sequences are SGHTA and FQGTGA. The CDR3 covers 17 residues. The ends lost 2 bases at V and 2 bases at J; junction bases unmatched: 8. CDR3 protein: CASSLDLERGNTGELFF. The CDR3 nucleotides read TGTGCCAGCAGCTTAGATTTGGAGCGGGGTAACACCGGGGAGCTGTTTTTT.